This entry lists 8 T cell receptor beta chains sequenced from one sample in a study of neurological immune-mediated disorders. TCRdb re-derived calls from the 5' RACE reads in MiXCR, one entry per CDR3 protein. This sample yields around 130,000 distinct CDR3 sequences, of which about 3.2% are seen a single time; around 1.4% belongs to the top ten. The sequenced material came from PBMCs. The source of these receptors is a woman aged 25 to 39 with multiple sclerosis.

Ten or more counts support this clonotype. The chain has TRBV5-1 and TRBJ2-3, with D tentatively TRBD1 (5 bases). Germline CDR1 is SGHRS and CDR2 is YFSETQ. The CDR3 spans 14 residues. V was cut by 4 bases and J by 6 bases, with 15 bases left in between. CDR3 coding DNA: TGCGCCAGCAGCCCGGACATCGGTCGGGATACGCAGTATTTT. It translates to CASSPDIGRDTQYF.

The chain is built from TRBV10-3 and TRBJ2-7; 7 bases align to TRBD2. This CDR3 is built from 13 residues. The V gene's germline CDR1 is ENHRY and CDR2 SYGVKD. Losses at the gene ends were 3 bases for V and 4 bases for J; bases not matched to a gene: 3. CDR3 amino acids: CAISERGLYEQYF. For the CDR3, the DNA is TGTGCCATCAGTGAAAGGGGACTATACGAGCAGTACTTC.

This rearrangement joins TRBV7-7 to TRBJ1-1, with D unresolved. Germline CDR1 is SSHAT and CDR2 is FNYEAQ (reference sequence). This CDR3 has 12 residues. V was pared by 4 bases and J by 7 bases, with 10 bases between. As DNA, the CDR3 is TGTGCCAGCAGCTCCGGGCGGGTTGAAGCTTTCTTT. Protein: CASSSGRVEAFF.

This clonotype was detected many times. This rearrangement joins TRBV5-1 to TRBJ2-1; possibly TRBD2 for D (6 bases). Germline CDR1 and CDR2: SGHRS and YFSETQ. With 0 bases removed from V and 6 bases from J, the gap between germline ends came to 10 bases. The CDR3 extends over 14 amino acids. Here the CDR3 reads CASSLGQGGNEQFF. CDR3 DNA: TGCGCCAGCAGCTTGGGTCAGGGAGGCAATGAGCAGTTCTTC.

This clonotype was recorded many times. The chain couples TRBV9 to TRBJ2-7; either TRBD1 or TRBD2 may fit D (5 bases each). Trimming cost V 4 bases and J 7 bases, with 18 bases left between them. There are 14 residues in the CDR3. Germline V gene lookup returns CDR1 SGDLS and CDR2 YYNGEE. This CDR3 reads CASSPWDGPREQYF. The CDR3 DNA is TGTGCCAGCAGCCCTTGGGACGGGCCGAGGGAGCAGTACTTC.

This clonotype was observed at least ten times. The CDR3 sequence: CASSPNTGAVIEGYTF. The CDR3 DNA sequence: TGTGCCAGCAGTCCTAATACAGGGGCGGTAATAGAGGGCTACACCTTC. This chain joins TRBV12-3 or TRBV12-4 and TRBJ1-2, with 7 bases aligning to TRBD1. V lost 5 bases to trimming and J lost 8 bases; unmatched junction nucleotides: 17. The CDR3 covers 16 residues.

This clonotype was counted many times. The chain is built from TRBV5-1 and TRBJ1-5; no clear D. From germline, CDR1 is SGHRS and CDR2 YFSETQ. The CDR3 has 13 amino acids. Trimming cost V 0 bases and J 6 bases, with 7 bases left between them. In nucleotides, the CDR3 is TGCGCCAGCAGCTTGGGCGAGGGTCAGCCCCAGCATTTT. Its protein is CASSLGEGQPQHF. Using reference TRBV5-1 and TRBJ1-5 for the parts outside the CDR3, the full variable domain is KAGVTQTPRYLIKTRGQQVTLSCSPISGHRSVSWYQQTPGQGLQFLFEYFSETQRNKGNFPGRFSGRQFSNSRSEMNVSTLELGDSALYLCASSLGEGQPQHFGDGTRLSIL.

This clonotype has at least ten counts. This rearrangement joins TRBV6-6 to TRBJ1-1; 9 nucleotides align to TRBD1. V trimming: 1 base; J trimming: 5 bases; junction bases outside the gene matches: 5. CDR1 MNHNY and CDR2 SVGAGI come from the germline V gene (reference sequence). CDR3 size: 15 residues. The CDR3 DNA sequence: TGTGCCAGCAGTTACTTACAGGGGGCAAAGACTGAAGCTTTCTTT. Protein product: CASSYLQGAKTEAFF.